This is a list of T cell receptor beta chains from one sample in a study of cytomegalovirus exposure and HLA in healthy donors. TCRdb's copy holds only in-frame clones and misses some; the assay was immunoSEQ multiplex PCR. The sample holds fewer than 140,000 clones, roughly 76% seen once. The sequencing sample was made of PBMCs. The receptors derive from a woman between 45 and 65 years old in good health and CMV-seropositive. Each CDR3 is given with its conserved first and last residue. Each record gives: J gene, V gene, CDR3 protein.

TRBJ1-5	TRBV7-2	CASSFTGPQPQHF
TRBJ1-4	TRBV7-6	CASSSQSGNEKLFF
TRBJ2-2	TRBV6-1	CASRPGTANTGELFF
TRBJ2-7	TRBV18	CASSRDLSVSSYEQYF
TRBJ2-6	TRBV9	CASSVGGVSGANVLTF
TRBJ1-6	TRBV6-5	CASSYSGPGLISPLHF
TRBJ1-2	TRBV7-9	CASSAELGQGSPNYGYTF
TRBJ1-2	TRBV9	CASSGGDWTGGDYGYTF
NA	TRBV7-9	CASSLAPYEQYF
TRBJ2-6	TRBV11-2	CASSAQGYGANVLTF
TRBJ2-7	TRBV18	CASSLTMAGGHEQYF
TRBJ2-5	TRBV6-1	CASSEVRGSGKTQYF
TRBJ2-7	TRBV7-9	CSGSTGSLEEQYF
TRBJ1-1	TRBV19	CASSIPQGSFNTEAFF
TRBJ1-6	TRBV18	CASSALPGLGNSPLHF
TRBJ2-7	TRBV13	CASSLRGGASYEQYF
TRBJ1-2	TRBV30	CAWSNGNLNYGYTF
TRBJ1-1	TRBV27	CASSRGGNTEAFF
TRBJ1-5	TRBV6-1	CASRETGGQPQHF
TRBJ2-1	TRBV18	CASSPMMGQETYNEQFF
TRBJ2-6	TRBV5-1	CASSSFTRLGANVLTF
TRBJ2-7	TRBV7-2	CASSLRRGVENEQYF
TRBJ1-2	TRBV28	CASRLRGHRGGYTF
TRBJ1-1	TRBV9	CASSVTENTEAFF
TRBJ1-2	TRBV7-8	CASSLGQGKNYGYTF
TRBJ2-1	TRBV5-1	CASSLGGIDLRNEQFF
TRBJ2-6	TRBV7-2	CASSPPGSGANVLTF
TRBJ1-2	TRBV28	CASKDFLANYGYTF
TRBJ1-1	TRBV9	CASSAPNLRDRNTEAFF
TRBJ2-1	TRBV7-2	CASSQSSGGAYEQFF
TRBJ2-7	TRBV6-5	CASSYGQGSYEQYF
TRBJ2-7	TRBV28	CATYVGGAYEQYF
TRBJ2-3	TRBV28	CASLSGGWPTDTQYF
TRBJ2-3	TRBV21-1	CARRGTGTTGDTQYF
TRBJ2-1	TRBV29-1	CSVVAGGAYNEQFF
TRBJ1-5	TRBV28	CASSLWTGVPSRNQPQHF
TRBJ2-7	TRBV19	CASSIDVGGFYEQYF
TRBJ2-5	TRBV7-6	CASSLWEKETQYF
TRBJ2-3	TRBV5-1	CASSLETSGDTQYF
TRBJ1-1	TRBV4-2	CASSLRFGIRDTEAFF
TRBJ1-1	TRBV6-1	CASMLAGGTEAFF
TRBJ1-4	TRBV15	CATSGLSGTLNEKLFF
TRBJ1-1	TRBV5-4	CASSLRGGREAFF